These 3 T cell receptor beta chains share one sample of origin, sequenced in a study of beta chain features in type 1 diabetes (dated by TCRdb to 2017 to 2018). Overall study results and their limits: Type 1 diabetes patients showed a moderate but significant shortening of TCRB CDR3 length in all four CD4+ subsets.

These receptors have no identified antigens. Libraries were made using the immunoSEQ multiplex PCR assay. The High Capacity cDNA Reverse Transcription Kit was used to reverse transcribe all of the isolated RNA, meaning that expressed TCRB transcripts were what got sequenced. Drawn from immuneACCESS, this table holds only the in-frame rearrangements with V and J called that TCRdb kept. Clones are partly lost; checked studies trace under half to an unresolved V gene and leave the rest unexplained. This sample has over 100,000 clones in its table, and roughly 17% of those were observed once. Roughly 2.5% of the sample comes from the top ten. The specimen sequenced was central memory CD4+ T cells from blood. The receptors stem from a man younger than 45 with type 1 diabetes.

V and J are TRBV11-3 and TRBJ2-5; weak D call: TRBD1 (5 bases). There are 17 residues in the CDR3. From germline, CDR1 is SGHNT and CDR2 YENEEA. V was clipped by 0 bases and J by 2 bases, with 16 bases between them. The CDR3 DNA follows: TGTGCCAGCAGCTTAGATGTATCGTCCGACAGTCAAGAGACCCAGTACTTC. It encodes CASSLDVSSDSQETQYF.

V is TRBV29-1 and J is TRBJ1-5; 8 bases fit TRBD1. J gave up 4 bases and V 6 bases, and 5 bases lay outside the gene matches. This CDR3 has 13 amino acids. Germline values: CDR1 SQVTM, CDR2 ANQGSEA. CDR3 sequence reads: CSVAGQVNQPQHF. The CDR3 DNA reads TGCAGCGTCGCGGGACAGGTTAATCAGCCCCAGCATTTT.

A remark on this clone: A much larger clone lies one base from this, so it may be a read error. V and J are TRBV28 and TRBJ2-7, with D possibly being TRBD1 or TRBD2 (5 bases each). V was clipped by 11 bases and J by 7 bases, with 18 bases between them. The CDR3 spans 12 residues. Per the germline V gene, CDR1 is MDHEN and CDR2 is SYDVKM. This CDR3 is CAEGRRDAEQYF. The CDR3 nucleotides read TGTGCCGAGGGGCGACGGGATGCGGAGCAGTACTTC.